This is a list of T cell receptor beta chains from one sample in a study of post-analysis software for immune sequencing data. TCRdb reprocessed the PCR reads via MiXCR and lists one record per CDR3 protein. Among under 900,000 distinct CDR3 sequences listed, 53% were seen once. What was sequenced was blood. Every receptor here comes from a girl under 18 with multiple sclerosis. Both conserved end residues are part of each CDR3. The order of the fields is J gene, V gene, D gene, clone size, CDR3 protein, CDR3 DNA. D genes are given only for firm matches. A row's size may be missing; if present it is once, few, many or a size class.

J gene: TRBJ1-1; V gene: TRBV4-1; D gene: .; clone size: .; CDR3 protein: CASSQESRQARDTEAFF; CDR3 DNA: TGCGCCAGCAGCCAAGAATCCCGGCAGGCCCGCGACACTGAAGCTTTCTTT
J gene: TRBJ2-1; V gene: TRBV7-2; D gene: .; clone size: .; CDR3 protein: CARVHGSGIYNEQFF; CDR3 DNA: TGTGCCAGGGTCCACGGGAGCGGCATATACAATGAGCAGTTCTTC
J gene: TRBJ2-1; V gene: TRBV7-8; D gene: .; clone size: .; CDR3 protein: CASRTPGIYNEQFF; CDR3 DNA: TGTGCCAGCAGAACTCCGGGAATCTACAATGAGCAGTTCTTC
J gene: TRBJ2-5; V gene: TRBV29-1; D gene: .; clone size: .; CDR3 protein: CSVEDPVGETQYF; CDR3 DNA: TGCAGCGTTGAAGACCCCGTAGGGGAGACCCAGTACTTC
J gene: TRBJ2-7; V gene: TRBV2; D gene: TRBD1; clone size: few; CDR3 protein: CASRKGQQAYEQYF; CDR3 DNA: TGTGCCAGCAGAAAGGGACAGCAAGCCTACGAGCAGTACTTC
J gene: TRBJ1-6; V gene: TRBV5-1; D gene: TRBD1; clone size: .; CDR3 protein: CASKDRGDSPLHF; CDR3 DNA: TGCGCCAGCAAGGACAGGGGGGATTCACCCCTCCACTTT
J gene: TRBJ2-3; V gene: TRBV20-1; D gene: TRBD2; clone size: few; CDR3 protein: CSAPRAGDPDTQYF; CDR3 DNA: TGCAGTGCTCCTCGGGCGGGGGACCCAGATACGCAGTATTTT
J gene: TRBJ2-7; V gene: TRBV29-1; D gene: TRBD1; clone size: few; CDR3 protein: CSAGTDSYEQYF; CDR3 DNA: TGCAGCGCCGGGACAGACTCCTACGAGCAGTACTTC
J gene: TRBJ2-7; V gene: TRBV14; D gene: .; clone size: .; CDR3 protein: CASSQMLGINEQYF; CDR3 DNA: TGTGCCAGCAGCCAAATGTTAGGGATCAACGAGCAGTACTTC
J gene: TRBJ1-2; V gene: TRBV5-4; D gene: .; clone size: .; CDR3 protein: CASSIGRGGDYTF; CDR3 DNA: TGTGCCAGCAGCATAGGCAGGGGTGGGGACTACACCTTC
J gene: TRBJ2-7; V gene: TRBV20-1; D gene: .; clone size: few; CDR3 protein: CSARSWDFYEQYF; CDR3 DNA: TGCAGTGCTAGATCTTGGGATTTCTACGAGCAGTACTTC
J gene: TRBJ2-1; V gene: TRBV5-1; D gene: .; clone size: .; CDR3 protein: CASSMTSFNEQFF; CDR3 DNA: TGCGCCAGCAGCATGACTAGTTTTAATGAGCAGTTCTTC
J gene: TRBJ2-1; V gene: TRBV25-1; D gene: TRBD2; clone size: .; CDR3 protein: CASSLAGVGASYNEQFF; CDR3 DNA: TGTGCCAGCAGTTTAGCGGGAGTGGGGGCCTCCTACAATGAGCAGTTCTTC
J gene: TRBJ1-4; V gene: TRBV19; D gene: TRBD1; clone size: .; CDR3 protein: CASSDAGTVFEKLFF; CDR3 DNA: TGTGCCAGTAGTGATGCCGGGACAGTGTTTGAAAAACTGTTTTTT
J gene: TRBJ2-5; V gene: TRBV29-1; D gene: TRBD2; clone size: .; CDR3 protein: CSVVGGLALSGETQYF; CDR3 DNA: TGCAGCGTTGTAGGGGGACTAGCCCTCTCCGGAGAGACCCAGTACTTC
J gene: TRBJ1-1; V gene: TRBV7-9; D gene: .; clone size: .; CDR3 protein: CASSLGVPNTEAFF; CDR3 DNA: TGTGCCAGCAGCTTAGGAGTTCCCAACACTGAAGCTTTCTTT
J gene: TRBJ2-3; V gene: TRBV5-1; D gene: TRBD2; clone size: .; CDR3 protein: CASSRRLAETSSTDTQYF; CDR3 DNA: TGCGCCAGCAGCCGTCGACTAGCGGAAACCTCAAGCACAGATACGCAGTATTTT
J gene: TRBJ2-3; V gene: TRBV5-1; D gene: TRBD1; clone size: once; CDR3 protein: CASSSTGGMDTQYF; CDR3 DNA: TGCGCCAGCAGCTCGACAGGGGGCATGGATACGCAGTATTTT
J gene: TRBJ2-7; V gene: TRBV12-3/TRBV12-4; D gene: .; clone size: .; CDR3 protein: CASSRGTVPNEQYF; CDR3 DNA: TGTGCCAGCAGTCGGGGGACGGTTCCCAACGAGCAGTACTTC
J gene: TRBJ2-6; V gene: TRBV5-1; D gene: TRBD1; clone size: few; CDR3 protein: CASSLRGQGGGANVLTF; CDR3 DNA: TGCGCCAGCAGCTTACGGGGACAGGGAGGTGGGGCCAACGTCCTGACTTTC
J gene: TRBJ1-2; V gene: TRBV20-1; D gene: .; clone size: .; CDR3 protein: CSARDDLPSNGYTF; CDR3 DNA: TGCAGTGCTAGAGATGATCTCCCGTCCAATGGCTACACCTTC
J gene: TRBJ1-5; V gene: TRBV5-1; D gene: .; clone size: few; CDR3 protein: CASSLQGGQPQHF; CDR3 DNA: TGTGCCAGCAGCTTACAGGGTGGTCAGCCCCAGCATTTT
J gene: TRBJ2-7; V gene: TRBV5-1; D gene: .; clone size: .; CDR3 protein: CASSPHSIYEQYF; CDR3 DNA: TGCGCCAGCAGCCCCCACAGCATCTACGAGCAGTACTTC
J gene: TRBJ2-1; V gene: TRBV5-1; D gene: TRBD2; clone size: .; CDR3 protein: CASSLAAGRVGEQFF; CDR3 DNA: TGCGCCAGCAGCTTGGCCGCCGGGAGGGTAGGTGAGCAGTTCTTC
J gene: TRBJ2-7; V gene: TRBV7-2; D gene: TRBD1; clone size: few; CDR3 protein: CASRGTVDKYF; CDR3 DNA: TGTGCCAGCAGGGGGACAGTAGACAAGTACTTC
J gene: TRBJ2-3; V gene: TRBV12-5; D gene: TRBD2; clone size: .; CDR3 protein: CASGFLGLAGSITDTQYF; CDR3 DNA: TGTGCTAGTGGTTTTCTGGGACTAGCGGGATCGATCACAGATACGCAGTATTTT
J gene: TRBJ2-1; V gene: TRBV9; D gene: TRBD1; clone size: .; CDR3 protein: CASNMDRVDNEQFF; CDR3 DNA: TGTGCCAGCAACATGGACAGGGTTGACAATGAGCAGTTCTTC
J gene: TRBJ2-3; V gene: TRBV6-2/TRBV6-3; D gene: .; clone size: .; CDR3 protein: CASSASDTQYF; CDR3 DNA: TGTGCCAGCAGCGCGTCGGATACGCAGTATTTT
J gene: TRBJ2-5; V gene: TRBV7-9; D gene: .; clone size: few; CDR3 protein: CASSLDHLQETQYF; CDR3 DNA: TGTGCCAGCAGCTTAGATCACCTCCAAGAGACCCAGTACTTC
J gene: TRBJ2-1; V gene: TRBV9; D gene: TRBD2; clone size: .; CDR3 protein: CTSSVDLPSGSEQFF; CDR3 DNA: TGTACCAGCAGCGTAGATCTGCCTAGCGGGAGTGAGCAGTTCTTC
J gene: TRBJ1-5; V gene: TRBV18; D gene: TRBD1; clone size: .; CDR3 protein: CASSQGQGRDQPQHF; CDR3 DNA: TGTGCCAGCTCACAAGGACAGGGGAGGGATCAGCCCCAGCATTTT
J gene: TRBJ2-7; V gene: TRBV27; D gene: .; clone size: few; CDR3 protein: CAIRDRSFEQYF; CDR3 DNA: TGTGCCATCCGGGACCGGTCTTTCGAGCAGTACTTC
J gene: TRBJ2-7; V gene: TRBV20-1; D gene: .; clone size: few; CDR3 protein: CSALGEGGRPGEQYF; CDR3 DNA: TGCAGCGCACTAGGGGAGGGGGGCCGCCCAGGCGAGCAGTACTTC
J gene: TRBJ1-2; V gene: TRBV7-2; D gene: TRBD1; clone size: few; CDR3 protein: CASSFGQAMGYTF; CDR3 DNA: TGTGCCAGCAGCTTTGGACAGGCGATGGGCTACACCTTC
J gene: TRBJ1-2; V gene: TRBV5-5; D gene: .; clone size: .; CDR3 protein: CASSPRTANYGYTF; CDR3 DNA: TGTGCCAGCAGCCCCCGGACAGCCAACTATGGCTACACCTTC
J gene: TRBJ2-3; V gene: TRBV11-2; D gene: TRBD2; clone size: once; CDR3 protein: CASSSTSGGAHTQYF; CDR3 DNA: TGTGCCAGCAGCTCCACTAGCGGGGGGGCTCATACGCAGTATTTT
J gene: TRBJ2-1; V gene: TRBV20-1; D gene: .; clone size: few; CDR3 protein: CSALPGQGRYNEQFF; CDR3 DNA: TGCAGTGCCTTACCCGGGCAGGGGCGATACAATGAGCAGTTCTTC
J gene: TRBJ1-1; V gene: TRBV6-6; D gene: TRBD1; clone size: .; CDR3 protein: CASRPPGQGPTEAFF; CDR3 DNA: TGTGCCAGCAGGCCCCCGGGACAGGGGCCCACTGAAGCTTTCTTT
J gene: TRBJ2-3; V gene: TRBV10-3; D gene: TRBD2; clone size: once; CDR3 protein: CAISRLAGGTSTDTQYF; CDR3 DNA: TGTGCCATCAGTAGACTAGCGGGGGGAACCAGCACAGATACGCAGTATTTT
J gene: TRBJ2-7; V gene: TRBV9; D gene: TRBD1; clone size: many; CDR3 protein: CASSAGTGVYEQYF; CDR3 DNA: TGTGCCAGCAGCGCCGGGACAGGGGTCTACGAGCAGTACTTC
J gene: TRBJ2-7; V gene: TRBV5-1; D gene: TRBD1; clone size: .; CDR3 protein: CASSLVGDREREQYF; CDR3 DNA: TGCGCCAGCAGCTTGGTTGGGGACAGGGAGCGGGAGCAGTACTTC
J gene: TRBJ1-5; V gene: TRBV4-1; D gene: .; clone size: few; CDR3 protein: CASSQGQGVLNQPQHF; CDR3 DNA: TGCGCCAGCAGCCAAGGTCAAGGGGTACTCAATCAGCCCCAGCATTTT
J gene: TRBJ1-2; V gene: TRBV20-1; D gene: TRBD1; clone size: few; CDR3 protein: CSAGDRGRVTYTF; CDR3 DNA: TGCAGTGCGGGGGACAGGGGGCGTGTGACCTACACCTTC
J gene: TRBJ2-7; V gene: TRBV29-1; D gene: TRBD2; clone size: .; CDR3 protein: CSVVVGGSYEQYF; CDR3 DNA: TGCAGCGTTGTGGTTGGCGGGAGTTACGAGCAGTACTTC
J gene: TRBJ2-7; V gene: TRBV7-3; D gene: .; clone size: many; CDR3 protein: CASSLDVSYEQYF; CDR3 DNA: TGTGCCAGCAGCTTAGACGTCTCCTACGAGCAGTACTTC
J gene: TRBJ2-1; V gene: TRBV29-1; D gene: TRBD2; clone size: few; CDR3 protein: CSVSRLAGGYNEQFF; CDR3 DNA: TGCAGCGTTTCGAGGCTAGCGGGGGGCTACAATGAGCAGTTCTTC
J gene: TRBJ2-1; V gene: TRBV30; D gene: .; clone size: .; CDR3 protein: CAWRSKRQFF; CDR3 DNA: TGTGCCTGGAGGTCGAAACGGCAGTTCTTC
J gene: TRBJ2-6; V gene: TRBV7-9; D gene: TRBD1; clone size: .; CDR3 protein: CASSTPGQRFGANVLTF; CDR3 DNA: TGTGCCAGCAGCACCCCGGGACAGAGATTTGGGGCCAACGTCCTGACTTTC
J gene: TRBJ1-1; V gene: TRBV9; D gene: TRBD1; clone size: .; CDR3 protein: CASSPFPMTGASMNTEAFF; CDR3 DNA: TGTGCCAGCAGCCCGTTCCCCATGACAGGGGCCAGCATGAACACTGAAGCTTTCTTT
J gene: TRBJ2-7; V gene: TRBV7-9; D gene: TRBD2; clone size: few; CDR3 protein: CASSLLPGLAEQYF; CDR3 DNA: TGTGCCAGCAGCCTCCTTCCGGGACTAGCGGAGCAGTACTTC
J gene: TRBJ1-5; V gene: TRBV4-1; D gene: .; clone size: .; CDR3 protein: CASRAVYSPIGQPQHF; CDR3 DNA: TGCGCCAGCAGAGCGGTATATTCCCCTATCGGGCAGCCCCAGCATTTT
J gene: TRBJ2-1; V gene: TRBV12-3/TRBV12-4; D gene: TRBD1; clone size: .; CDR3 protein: CASSKDRVNEQFF; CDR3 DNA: TGTGCCAGCAGCAAAGACAGGGTGAATGAGCAGTTCTTC
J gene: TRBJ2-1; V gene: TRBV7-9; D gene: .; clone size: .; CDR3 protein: CASSSIDWGHRRRSEQFF; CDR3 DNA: TGTGCCAGCAGCTCAATCGATTGGGGGCACCGGCGACGGAGTGAGCAGTTCTTC
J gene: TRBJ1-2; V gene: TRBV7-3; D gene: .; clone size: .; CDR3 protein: CASSKTAVYGYTF; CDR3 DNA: TGTGCCAGCAGCAAGACAGCCGTCTATGGCTACACCTTC
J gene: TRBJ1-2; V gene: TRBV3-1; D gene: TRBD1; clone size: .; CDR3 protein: CASSRVGTVYGYTF; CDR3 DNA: TGTGCCAGCAGCCGCGTCGGGACAGTCTATGGCTACACCTTC
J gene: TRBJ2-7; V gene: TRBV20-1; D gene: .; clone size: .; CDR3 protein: CSARDLGGGEQYF; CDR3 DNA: TGCAGTGCTAGAGATCTTGGGGGTGGCGAGCAGTACTTC
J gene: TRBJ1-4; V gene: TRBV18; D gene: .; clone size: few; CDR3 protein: CASSPLRSNEKLFF; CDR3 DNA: TGTGCCAGCTCACCACTCAGGTCTAATGAAAAACTGTTTTTT
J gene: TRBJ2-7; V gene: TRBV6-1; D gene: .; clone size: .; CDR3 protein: CASSDLGFTYEQYF; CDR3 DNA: TGTGCCAGCAGTGATCTCGGGTTTACCTACGAGCAGTACTTC